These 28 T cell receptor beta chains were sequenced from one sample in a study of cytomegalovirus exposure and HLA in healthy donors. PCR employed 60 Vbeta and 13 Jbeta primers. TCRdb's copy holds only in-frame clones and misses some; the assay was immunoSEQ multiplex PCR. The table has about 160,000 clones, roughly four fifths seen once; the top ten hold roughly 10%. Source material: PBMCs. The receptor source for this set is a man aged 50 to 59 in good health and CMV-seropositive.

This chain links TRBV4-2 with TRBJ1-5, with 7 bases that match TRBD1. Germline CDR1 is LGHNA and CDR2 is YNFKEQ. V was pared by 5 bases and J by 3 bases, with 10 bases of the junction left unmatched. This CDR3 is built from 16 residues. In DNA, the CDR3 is TGTGCCAGCAGCGCTGCCCCCACAGGGGACAATCAGCCCCAGCATTTT. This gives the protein CASSAAPTGDNQPQHF.

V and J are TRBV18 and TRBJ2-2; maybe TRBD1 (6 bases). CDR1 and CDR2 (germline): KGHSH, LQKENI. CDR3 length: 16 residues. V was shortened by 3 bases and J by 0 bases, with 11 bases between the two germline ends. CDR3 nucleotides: TGTGCCAGCTCACCCCAAGGACAGTCGAACACCGGGGAGCTGTTTTTT. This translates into CASSPQGQSNTGELFF.

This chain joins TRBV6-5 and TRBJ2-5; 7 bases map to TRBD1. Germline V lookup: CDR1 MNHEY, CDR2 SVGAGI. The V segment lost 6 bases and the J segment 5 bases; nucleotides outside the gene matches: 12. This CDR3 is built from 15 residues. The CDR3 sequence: CASSSQGLIGETQYF. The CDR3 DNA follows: TGTGCCAGCAGCTCACAGGGGTTGATAGGGGAGACCCAGTACTTC.

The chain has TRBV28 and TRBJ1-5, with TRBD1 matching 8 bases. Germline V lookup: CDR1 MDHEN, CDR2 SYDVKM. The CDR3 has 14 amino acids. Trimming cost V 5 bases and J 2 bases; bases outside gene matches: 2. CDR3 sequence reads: CASSQTGGNQPQHF. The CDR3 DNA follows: TGTGCCAGCAGTCAGACAGGGGGCAATCAGCCCCAGCATTTT.

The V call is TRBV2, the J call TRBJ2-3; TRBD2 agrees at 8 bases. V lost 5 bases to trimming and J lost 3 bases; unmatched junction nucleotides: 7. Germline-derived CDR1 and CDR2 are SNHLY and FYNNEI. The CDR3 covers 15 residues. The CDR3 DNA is TGTGCCAGCAGTTTCCGGGGGGGCCGGACAGATACGCAGTATTTT. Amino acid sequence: CASSFRGGRTDTQYF.

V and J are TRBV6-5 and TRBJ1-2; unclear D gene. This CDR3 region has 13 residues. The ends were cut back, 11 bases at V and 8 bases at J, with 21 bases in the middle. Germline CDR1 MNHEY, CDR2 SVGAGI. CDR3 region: CAGAQEGSRGYTF. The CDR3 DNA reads TGTGCCGGCGCCCAGGAGGGATCTCGGGGCTACACCTTC.

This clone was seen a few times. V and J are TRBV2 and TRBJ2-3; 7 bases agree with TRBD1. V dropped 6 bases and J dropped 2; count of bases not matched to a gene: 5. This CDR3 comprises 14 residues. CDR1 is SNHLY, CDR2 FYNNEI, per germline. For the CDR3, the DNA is TGTGCCAGCAGCCCGGGACAGACCACAGATACGCAGTATTTT. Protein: CASSPGQTTDTQYF.

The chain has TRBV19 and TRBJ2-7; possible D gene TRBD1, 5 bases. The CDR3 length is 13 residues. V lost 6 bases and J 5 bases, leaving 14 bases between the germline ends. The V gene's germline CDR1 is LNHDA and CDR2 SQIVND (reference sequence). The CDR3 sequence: CASSTQGINEQYF. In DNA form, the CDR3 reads TGTGCCAGTAGCACTCAGGGAATCAACGAGCAGTACTTC.

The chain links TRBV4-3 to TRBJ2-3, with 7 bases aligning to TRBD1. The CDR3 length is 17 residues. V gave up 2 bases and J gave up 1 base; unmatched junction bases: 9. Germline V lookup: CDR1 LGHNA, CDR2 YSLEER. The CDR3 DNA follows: TGCGCCAGCAGCCAAACAACACAGGGGATAGGCACAGATACGCAGTATTTT. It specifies CASSQTTQGIGTDTQYF.

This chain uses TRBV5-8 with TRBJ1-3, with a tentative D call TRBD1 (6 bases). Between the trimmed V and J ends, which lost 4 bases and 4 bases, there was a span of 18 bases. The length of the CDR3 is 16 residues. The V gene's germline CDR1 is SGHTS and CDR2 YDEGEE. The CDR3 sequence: CASSKGVTSVGNTIYF. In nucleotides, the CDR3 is TGTGCCAGCAGCAAGGGGGTGACCTCTGTAGGAAACACCATATATTTT.

In DNA form, the CDR3 reads TGTGCCAGTACGGGGGGGTCGACATCATTTAGCAATCAGCCCCAGCATTTT. This codes for CASTGGSTSFSNQPQHF. The chain has TRBV19 and TRBJ1-5; TRBD1 might be the D (5 bases). The CDR3 loop spans 17 amino acids. Germline CDR1 is LNHDA and CDR2 is SQIVND (reference sequence). Trimming removed 7 bases at V and 0 bases at J, with 19 bases between. The whole variable domain, filled in from reference TRBV19 and TRBJ1-5, reads DGGITQSPKYLFRKEGQNVTLSCEQNLNHDAMYWYRQDPGQGLRLIYYSQIVNDFQKGDIAEGYSVSREKKESFPLTVTSAQKNPTAFYLCASTGGSTSFSNQPQHFGDGTRLSIL.

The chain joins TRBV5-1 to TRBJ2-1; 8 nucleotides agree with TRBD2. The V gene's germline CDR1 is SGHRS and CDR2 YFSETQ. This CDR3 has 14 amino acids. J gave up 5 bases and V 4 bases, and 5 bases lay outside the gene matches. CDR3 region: CASSPGGTNNEQFF. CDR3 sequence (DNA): TGCGCCAGCAGCCCGGGGGGGACAAACAATGAGCAGTTCTTC. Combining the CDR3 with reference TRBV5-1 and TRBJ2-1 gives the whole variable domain KAGVTQTPRYLIKTRGQQVTLSCSPISGHRSVSWYQQTPGQGLQFLFEYFSETQRNKGNFPGRFSGRQFSNSRSEMNVSTLELGDSALYLCASSPGGTNNEQFFGPGTRLTVL.

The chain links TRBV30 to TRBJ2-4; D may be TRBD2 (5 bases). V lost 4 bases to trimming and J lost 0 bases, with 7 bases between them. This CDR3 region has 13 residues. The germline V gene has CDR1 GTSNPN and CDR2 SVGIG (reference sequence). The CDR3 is CAWTGLAKNIQYF. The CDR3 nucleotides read TGTGCCTGGACGGGATTAGCCAAAAACATTCAGTACTTC.

Written as DNA, the CDR3 is TGTGCCAGCAGCCCTCAGACAGCCAGCTCCTACGAGCAGTACTTC. Its protein is CASSPQTASSYEQYF. The J gene is TRBJ2-7, the V gene TRBV28; a weak D match, TRBD1 (5 bases). Germline CDR1 and CDR2: MDHEN and SYDVKM. The CDR3 is 15 residues long. The ends were cut back, 6 bases at V and 0 bases at J, with 15 bases in the middle.

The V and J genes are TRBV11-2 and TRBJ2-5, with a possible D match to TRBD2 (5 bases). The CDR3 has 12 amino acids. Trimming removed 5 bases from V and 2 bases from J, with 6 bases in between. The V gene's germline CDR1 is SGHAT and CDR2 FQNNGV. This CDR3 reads CASSRDQETQYF. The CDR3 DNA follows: TGTGCCAGCAGCCGGGATCAAGAGACCCAGTACTTC.

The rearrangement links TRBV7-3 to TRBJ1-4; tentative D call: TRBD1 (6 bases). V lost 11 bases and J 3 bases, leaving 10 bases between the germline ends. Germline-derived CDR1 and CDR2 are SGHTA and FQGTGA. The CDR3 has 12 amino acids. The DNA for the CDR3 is TGTGCCTACAGGGATTCTAATGAAAAACTGTTTTTT. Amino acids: CAYRDSNEKLFF.

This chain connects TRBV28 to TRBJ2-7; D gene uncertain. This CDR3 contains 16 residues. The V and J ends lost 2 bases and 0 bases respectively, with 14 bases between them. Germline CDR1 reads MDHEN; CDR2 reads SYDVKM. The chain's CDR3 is CASSLILVQPSYEQYF. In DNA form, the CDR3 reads TGTGCCAGCAGTTTAATCTTAGTTCAACCCTCCTACGAGCAGTACTTC.

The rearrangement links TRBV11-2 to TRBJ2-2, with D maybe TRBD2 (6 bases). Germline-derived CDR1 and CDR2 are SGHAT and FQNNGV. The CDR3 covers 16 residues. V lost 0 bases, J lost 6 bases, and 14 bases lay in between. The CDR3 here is CASSLDAGIYAGELFF. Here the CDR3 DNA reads TGTGCCAGCAGCTTAGATGCGGGAATTTACGCCGGGGAGCTGTTTTTT.

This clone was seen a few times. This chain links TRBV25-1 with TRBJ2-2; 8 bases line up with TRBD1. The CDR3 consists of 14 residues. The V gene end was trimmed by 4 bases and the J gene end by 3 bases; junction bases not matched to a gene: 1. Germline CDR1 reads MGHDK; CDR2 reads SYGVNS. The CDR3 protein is CASSGTGYTGELFF. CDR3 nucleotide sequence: TGTGCCAGCAGTGGGACAGGGTACACCGGGGAGCTGTTTTTT.

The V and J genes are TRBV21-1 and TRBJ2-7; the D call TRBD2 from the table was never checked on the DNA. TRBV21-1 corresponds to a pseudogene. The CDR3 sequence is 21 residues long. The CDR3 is CASSKGMGFEGLAAIKYEQYF. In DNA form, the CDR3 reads TGTGCCAGCAGCAAAGGTATGGGTTTTGAGGGACTAGCGGCCATTAAGTACGAGCAGTACTTC.

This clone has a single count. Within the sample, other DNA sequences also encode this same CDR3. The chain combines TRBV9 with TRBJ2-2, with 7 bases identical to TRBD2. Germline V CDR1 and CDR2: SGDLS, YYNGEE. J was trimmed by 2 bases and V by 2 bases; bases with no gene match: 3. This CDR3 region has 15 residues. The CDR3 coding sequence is TGTGCCAGCAGCGTCGCTAGCGGAAACACCGGGGAGCTGTTTTTT. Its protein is CASSVASGNTGELFF.

CDR3 sequence: CASSSRKTGTGTYEQYF. The CDR3 region has the DNA TGTGCCAGCAGTTCTAGGAAGACCGGGACAGGGACCTACGAGCAGTACTTC. The rearrangement joins TRBV28 to TRBJ2-7; 9 bases match TRBD1. The J segment lost 2 bases and the V segment lost 4 bases, leaving 12 bases of the junction unmatched. This CDR3 is 17 amino acids long. Germline CDR1 MDHEN, CDR2 SYDVKM.

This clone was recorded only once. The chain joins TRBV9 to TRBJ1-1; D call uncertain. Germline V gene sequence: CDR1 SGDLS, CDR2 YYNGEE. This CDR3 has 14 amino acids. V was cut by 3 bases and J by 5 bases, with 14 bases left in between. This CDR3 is CASSAFPGRTEAFF. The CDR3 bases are TGTGCCAGCAGCGCCTTCCCCGGGAGGACTGAAGCTTTCTTT.

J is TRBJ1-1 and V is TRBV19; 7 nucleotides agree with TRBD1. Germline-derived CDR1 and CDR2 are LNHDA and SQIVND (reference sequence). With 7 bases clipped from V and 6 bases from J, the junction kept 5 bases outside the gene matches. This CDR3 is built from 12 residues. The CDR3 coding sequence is TGTGCCAGTACCCGGACAGGCGCTGAAGCTTTCTTT. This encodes CASTRTGAEAFF.

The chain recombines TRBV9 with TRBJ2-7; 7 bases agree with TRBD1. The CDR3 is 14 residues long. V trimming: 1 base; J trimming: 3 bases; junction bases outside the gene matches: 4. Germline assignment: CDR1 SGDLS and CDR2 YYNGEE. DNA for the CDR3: TGTGCCAGCAGCGTATCTGGACAGGTCTACGAGCAGTACTTC. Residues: CASSVSGQVYEQYF.

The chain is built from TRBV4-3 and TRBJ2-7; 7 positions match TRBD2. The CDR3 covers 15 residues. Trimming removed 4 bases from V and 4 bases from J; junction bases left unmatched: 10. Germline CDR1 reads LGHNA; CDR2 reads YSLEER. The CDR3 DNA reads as TGCGCCAGCAGCCTCGAGGCGGGAGAGCTGTACGAGCAGTACTTC. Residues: CASSLEAGELYEQYF.

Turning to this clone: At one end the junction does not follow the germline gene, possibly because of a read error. The CDR3 is CASSGESGQAPSYEQCF. The CDR3 bases are TGTGCCAGCAGCGGAGAGTCGGGACAGGCACCCTCCTACGAGCAGTGCTTC. The chain is built from TRBV7-9 and TRBJ2-7, with 8 bases fitting TRBD1. The CDR3 length is 17 residues. From germline, CDR1 is SEHNR and CDR2 FQNEAQ (reference sequence).

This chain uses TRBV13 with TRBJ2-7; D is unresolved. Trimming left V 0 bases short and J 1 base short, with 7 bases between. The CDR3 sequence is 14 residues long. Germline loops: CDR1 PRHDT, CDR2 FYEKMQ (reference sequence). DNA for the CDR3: TGTGCCAGCAGCTTAGGACTGAAGTCCTACGAGCAGTACTTC. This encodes CASSLGLKSYEQYF.